These 32 T cell receptor beta chains originate from one sample sequenced in a study of cytomegalovirus exposure and HLA in healthy donors. PCR primers comprised 60 Vbeta and 13 Jbeta primers. Produced via immunoSEQ multiplex PCR; TCRdb's table is partial and in-frame only. This sample has approximately 210,000 clones, with 70% to 90% found just once. The source material was PBMCs. These receptors were taken from a woman aged 18 to 35 in good health and CMV-seronegative.

This chain joins TRBV28 and TRBJ2-7; 9 bases map to TRBD1. The CDR3 extends over 19 amino acids. V lost 2 bases, J lost 2 bases, and 16 bases stayed unmatched. Looked up from germline, CDR1 is MDHEN and CDR2 is SYDVKM. The CDR3 DNA sequence: TGTGCCAGCAGTTTACGTGGACCGGGACAGGGAGGTTGGGCCTACGAGCAGTACTTC. It codes for CASSLRGPGQGGWAYEQYF.

V gene TRBV19 combines with J gene TRBJ1-5; D call uncertain. V dropped 6 bases and J dropped 4 bases, with 10 bases sitting between them. This CDR3 is built from 13 residues. The V gene's germline CDR1 is LNHDA and CDR2 SQIVND (reference sequence). The CDR3 spells CASSPSENQPQHF. For the CDR3, the DNA is TGTGCCAGTAGCCCCTCGGAGAATCAGCCCCAGCATTTT. Supplemented by reference TRBV19 and TRBJ1-5, the full variable domain reads DGGITQSPKYLFRKEGQNVTLSCEQNLNHDAMYWYRQDPGQGLRLIYYSQIVNDFQKGDIAEGYSVSREKKESFPLTVTSAQKNPTAFYLCASSPSENQPQHFGDGTRLSIL.

The chain joins TRBV29-1 to TRBJ2-5; 9 nucleotides agree with TRBD1. The DNA end favors TRBJ2-7, so the J call may be wrong. This CDR3 is 15 amino acids long. Germline values: CDR1 SQVTM, CDR2 ANQGSEA. CDR3 in amino acids: CSVEVGTGFSYEQYF. The CDR3 coding sequence is TGCAGCGTTGAAGTAGGGACAGGGTTTTCCTACGAGCAGTACTTC.

The genes are TRBV11-1 and TRBJ2-3, with TRBD1 as a possible D gene (6 bases). Trimming shortened V by 5 bases and J by 2 bases, and 14 bases separated the two germline ends. The CDR3 runs 15 residues. CDR1 SGHAT and CDR2 FQDESV come from the germline V gene (reference sequence). The CDR3 sequence: CASSRQETYTDTQYF. The CDR3 DNA reads TGTGCCAGCAGCCGACAGGAGACCTACACAGATACGCAGTATTTT.

The V call is TRBV7-2, the J call TRBJ2-7, with 8 bases matching TRBD1. Germline assignment: CDR1 SGHTA and CDR2 FQGNSA. J lost 3 bases, V lost 1 base, and 8 bases had no gene match. This CDR3 is 16 amino acids long. CDR3 sequence: CASSLDLAGGFYEQYF. CDR3 nucleotide sequence: TGTGCCAGCAGCTTAGATCTGGCAGGGGGCTTCTACGAGCAGTACTTC.

The chain employs TRBV2 and TRBJ1-1; D possibly corresponds to TRBD1 (5 bases). Trimming removed 3 bases at V and 1 base at J, with 21 bases between. The CDR3 consists of 18 residues. Germline V gene data show CDR1 as SNHLY and CDR2 as FYNNEI. The CDR3 nucleotides read TGTGCCAGCAGTGAGTATTTAAGCGGCCAGGGAGGGAACACTGAAGCTTTCTTT. Its translation is CASSEYLSGQGGNTEAFF.

The chain carries TRBV18 and TRBJ1-6, with D perhaps matching TRBD1 (5 bases). Trimming removed 2 bases from V and 10 bases from J, with 15 bases in between. The V gene's germline CDR1 is KGHSH and CDR2 LQKENI. The CDR3 is 15 amino acids. The CDR3 sequence is CASSPTDTAYSPLHF. CDR3 sequence (DNA): TGTGCCAGCTCACCAACGGACACAGCATACTCACCCCTCCACTTT.

This clone was detected only once. This chain links TRBV2 with TRBJ2-1, with 8 bases identical to TRBD2. Germline V gene sequence: CDR1 SNHLY, CDR2 FYNNEI. The CDR3 sequence is 14 residues long. Trimming took 7 bases from V and 4 from J; bases not matched to a gene: 6. The CDR3 is CASTGGGYYNEQFF. Written as DNA, the CDR3 is TGTGCCAGCACGGGGGGGGGTTATTACAATGAGCAGTTCTTC.

This clone has just a few counts. The gene calls are TRBV6-4 and TRBJ1-1; D remains ambiguous. Trimming shortened V by 1 base and J by 6 bases, and 9 bases separated the two germline ends. Looked up from germline, CDR1 is MRHNA and CDR2 is SNTAGT. This CDR3 region has 13 residues. CDR3 sequence reads: CASSDWAKAEAFF. The DNA for the CDR3 is TGTGCCAGCAGTGACTGGGCAAAAGCTGAAGCTTTCTTT.

This clone was counted a few times. Other DNA variants within this sample encode the same CDR3. V usage is TRBV5-1 and J usage is TRBJ2-7; D might be TRBD1 (5 bases). This CDR3 comprises 14 residues. Germline loops: CDR1 SGHRS, CDR2 YFSETQ. V was trimmed by 0 bases and J by 2 bases, leaving 9 bases between them. CDR3 amino acids: CASSLGQGPYEQYF. The CDR3 bases are TGCGCCAGCAGCTTGGGGCAGGGCCCCTACGAGCAGTACTTC.

V gene TRBV5-6 combines with J gene TRBJ1-5, with D perhaps matching TRBD1 (5 bases). The CDR3 spans 14 residues. Germline CDR1 and CDR2: SGHDT and YYEEEE. The V and J ends lost 0 bases and 4 bases respectively, with 8 bases between them. CDR3 coding DNA: TGTGCCAGCAGCTTGGGGACAAAGAATCAGCCCCAGCATTTT. Its translation is CASSLGTKNQPQHF.

The chain uses TRBV25-1 and TRBJ1-1; 9 positions match TRBD1. The V and J ends lost 5 bases and 5 bases, in that order; junction bases with no gene match: 12. The CDR3 loop spans 16 amino acids. Per germline, CDR1 MGHDK and CDR2 SYGVNS. The CDR3 nucleotides read TGTGCCAGCAGTCCAACCCCCGGACAGGGGCGGACTGAAGCTTTCTTT. Protein sequence: CASSPTPGQGRTEAFF.

This clone was counted only a few times. The chain combines TRBV10-3 with TRBJ1-4; D unclear. Germline values: CDR1 ENHRY, CDR2 SYGVKD. This CDR3 spans 16 amino acids. V dropped 2 bases and J dropped 7 bases, with 17 bases sitting between them. The CDR3 reads CAISELEAGYGEKLFF. The DNA for the CDR3 is TGTGCCATCAGTGAGCTAGAAGCGGGGTACGGTGAAAAACTGTTTTTT.

This CDR3 reads CASSDPGTGSSKLFF. The CDR3 bases are TGCGCCAGCAGCGATCCCGGGACAGGGTCGTCGAAACTGTTTTTT. V usage is TRBV4-1 and J usage is TRBJ1-4, with 9 bases lining up with TRBD1. The J segment lost 11 bases and the V segment lost 5 bases, leaving 12 bases of the junction unmatched. CDR3 length: 15 amino acids. CDR1 is MGHRA, CDR2 YSYEKL, per germline.

The chain couples TRBV5-4 to TRBJ2-5; TRBD1 matches 9 bases. CDR1 is SGHNT, CDR2 YYREEE, per germline (reference sequence). The CDR3 totals 15 residues. J was trimmed by 2 bases and V by 4 bases; bases with no gene match: 6. CDR3 bases: TGTGCCAGCAGCCGCGGACAGGGGAGACAAGAGACCCAGTACTTC. Protein product: CASSRGQGRQETQYF.

V gene TRBV28 combines with J gene TRBJ2-7, with 7 bases that match TRBD1. This CDR3 region has 11 residues. Germline V gives CDR1 MDHEN, CDR2 SYDVKM. After removal of 4 bases from V and 6 bases from J, the junction contained 0 bases not matched to a gene. CDR3 DNA: TGTGCCAGCAGTTCAGGGGGCGAGCAGTACTTC. Translating gives CASSSGGEQYF.

The chain uses TRBV6-1 and TRBJ2-7, with 7 bases aligning to TRBD2. V was clipped by 7 bases and J by 1 base; unmatched bases: 10. Germline V gene lookup returns CDR1 MNHNS and CDR2 SASEGT. The length of the CDR3 is 15 residues. The CDR3 region has the DNA TGTGCCAGCACCCTGCTGGGAGCGGGGTCCTACGAGCAGTACTTC. Its protein is CASTLLGAGSYEQYF.

J is TRBJ2-1 and V is TRBV10-3; maybe TRBD1 (6 bases). Germline V gene data show CDR1 as ENHRY and CDR2 as SYGVKD. V lost 2 bases to trimming and J lost 5 bases, with 16 bases between them. This CDR3 spans 16 amino acids. CDR3 loop: CAISEPLTGDDNEQFF. The CDR3 DNA is TGTGCCATCAGTGAGCCGTTGACAGGCGACGACAATGAGCAGTTCTTC.

V is TRBV18 and J is TRBJ2-5, with a weak D call TRBD1 (5 bases). Trimming stripped 2 bases from V and 2 bases from J, with 6 bases between. The CDR3 spans 13 residues. The germline V gene encodes CDR1 KGHSH and CDR2 LQKENI. The CDR3 nucleotides are TGTGCCAGCTCACCAGACAGACAAGAGACCCAGTACTTC. This gives the protein CASSPDRQETQYF.

The chain carries TRBV19 and TRBJ2-1; D is unclear. This CDR3 has 15 amino acids. The V gene lost 6 bases and the J gene lost 0 bases, with 12 bases spanning the gap. CDR1 is LNHDA, CDR2 SQIVND, per germline (reference sequence). DNA for the CDR3: TGTGCCAGTAGCCAGACCCGGAGCTCCTACAATGAGCAGTTCTTC. Translated: CASSQTRSSYNEQFF.

The chain has TRBV5-6 and TRBJ1-2; 7 bases map to TRBD1. J lost 2 bases, V lost 4 bases, and 17 bases had no gene match. The CDR3 has 18 amino acids. The germline V gene encodes CDR1 SGHDT and CDR2 YYEEEE. CDR3 loop: CASSLLGGDRDPNYGYTF. The CDR3 DNA follows: TGTGCCAGCAGCCTTTTGGGGGGAGACAGGGACCCGAACTATGGCTACACCTTC.

This clone is a singleton in its sample. The chain is built from TRBV5-5 and TRBJ1-2, with D maybe TRBD1 (5 bases). Germline CDR1 is SGHKS and CDR2 is YYEKEE (reference sequence). V was cut by 5 bases and J by 8 bases, with 16 bases left in between. The CDR3 spans 13 residues. The chain's CDR3 is CASSLGPGIGYTF. The CDR3 DNA is TGTGCCAGCAGTCTAGGGCCAGGGATAGGCTACACCTTC.

This chain connects TRBV5-4 to TRBJ2-5, with 11 bases lining up with TRBD2. The germline CDR1 and CDR2 sequences are SGHNT and YYREEE (reference sequence). The J segment lost 3 bases and the V segment lost 4 bases, leaving 2 bases of the junction unmatched. The CDR3 contains 14 residues. The CDR3 DNA follows: TGTGCCAGCAGCACGGGACTAGCGGAAGAGACCCAGTACTTC. Translation gives CASSTGLAEETQYF.

The chain recombines TRBV19 with TRBJ2-5; 7 bases agree with TRBD1. This CDR3 contains 13 residues. After removal of 5 bases from V and 6 bases from J, the junction contained 6 bases not matched to a gene. In germline, CDR1 is LNHDA, CDR2 SQIVND (reference sequence). The chain's CDR3 is CASSVDRAKTQYF. The CDR3 DNA reads TGTGCCAGTAGTGTCGACAGGGCAAAGACCCAGTACTTC.

This clone has only one observation. The V gene is TRBV5-5, the J gene TRBJ1-4; TRBD1 matches at 9 bases. CDR1 is SGHKS, CDR2 YYEKEE, per germline (reference sequence). The J segment lost 1 base and the V segment lost 4 bases, leaving 8 bases of the junction unmatched. The CDR3 is 17 amino acids. CDR3 DNA sequence: TGTGCCAGCAGCCGGCAAGTGACAGGGGGAACTAATGAAAAACTGTTTTTT. Translating gives CASSRQVTGGTNEKLFF.

V usage is TRBV4-1 and J usage is TRBJ1-3; D perhaps matches TRBD1 (5 bases). Trimming took 3 bases from V and 0 from J, leaving 12 bases between them. This CDR3 is built from 16 residues. Germline CDR1 reads MGHRA; CDR2 reads YSYEKL. The CDR3 nucleotides are TGCGCCAGCAGCCAGGTCCAGGGCATCTCTGGAAACACCATATATTTT. Amino acid sequence: CASSQVQGISGNTIYF.

On this clone: The junction departs from germline at one end; a sequencing error may be responsible. The chain uses TRBV2 and TRBJ2-7; D gene unclear. Germline assignment: CDR1 SNHLY and CDR2 FYNNEI. The CDR3 is made up of 11 amino acids. The CDR3 nucleotides are TGTGCCAGCAGTCCCACCTACGGGCAGTACTTC. This codes for CASSPTYGQYF.

In its sample, this clone was seen a few times. The chain links TRBV2 to TRBJ1-3; D not certain. The V gene lost 4 bases and the J gene lost 0 bases, with 4 bases spanning the gap. The CDR3 consists of 13 residues. Germline-derived CDR1 and CDR2 are SNHLY and FYNNEI. The CDR3 DNA reads TGTGCCAGCAGTGGTTACTCTGGAAACACCATATATTTT. The encoded protein is CASSGYSGNTIYF.

This chain joins TRBV11-3 and TRBJ1-5; D unclear. CDR3 length: 14 residues. From germline, CDR1 is SGHNT and CDR2 YENEEA. V was pared by 2 bases and J by 6 bases, with 11 bases between. This CDR3 is CASSLFSVFQPQHF. CDR3 DNA: TGTGCCAGCAGCTTATTTTCGGTTTTTCAGCCCCAGCATTTT.

The genes are TRBV29-1 and TRBJ2-5; TRBD1 might be the D (5 bases). The V and J ends lost 2 bases and 4 bases respectively, with 8 bases between them. The CDR3 runs to 12 residues. Germline assignment: CDR1 SQVTM and CDR2 ANQGSEA. The CDR3 region is CSVETGAETQYF. CDR3 DNA sequence: TGCAGCGTTGAAACAGGCGCAGAGACCCAGTACTTC. The full variable domain, completed using reference TRBV29-1 and TRBJ2-5, is SAVISQKPSRDICQRGTSLTIQCQVDSQVTMMFWYRQQPGQSLTLIATANQGSEATYESGFVIDKFPISRPNLTFSTLTVSNMSPEDSSIYLCSVETGAETQYFGPGTRLLVL.

For this clone: One end of the junction fails to match germline, which may point to a read error. The chain employs TRBV7-9 and TRBJ1-3, with a weak D call TRBD1 (6 bases). The CDR3 covers 18 residues. Looked up from germline, CDR1 is SEHNR and CDR2 is FQNEAQ (reference sequence). CDR3 sequence reads: CSSSSQGLRIFSGNTIYF. DNA for the CDR3: TGTTCCAGCAGCTCCCAGGGGTTGCGGATCTTCTCTGGAAACACCATATATTTT.

The chain has TRBV4-2 and TRBJ2-7; the match to TRBD2 covers 9 bases. The CDR3 consists of 15 residues. From germline, CDR1 is LGHNA and CDR2 YNFKEQ. J gave up 5 bases and V 5 bases, and 10 bases lay outside the gene matches. The CDR3 sequence is CASSYTSGPGDEQYF. The CDR3, as DNA: TGTGCCAGCAGCTACACTAGCGGGCCGGGAGACGAGCAGTACTTC.